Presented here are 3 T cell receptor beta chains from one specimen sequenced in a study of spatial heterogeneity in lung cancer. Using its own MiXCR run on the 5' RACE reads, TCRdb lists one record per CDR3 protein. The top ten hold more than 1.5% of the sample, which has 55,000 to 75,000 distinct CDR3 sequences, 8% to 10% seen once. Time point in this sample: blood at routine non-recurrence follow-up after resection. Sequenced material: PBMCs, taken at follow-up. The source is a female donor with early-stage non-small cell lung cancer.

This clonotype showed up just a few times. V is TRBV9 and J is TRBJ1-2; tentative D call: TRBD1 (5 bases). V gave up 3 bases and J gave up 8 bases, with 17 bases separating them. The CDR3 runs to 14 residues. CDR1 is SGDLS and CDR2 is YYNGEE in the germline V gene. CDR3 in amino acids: CASSDTAGLIGYTF. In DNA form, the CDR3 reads TGTGCCAGCAGCGATACAGCAGGGTTAATCGGCTACACCTTC.

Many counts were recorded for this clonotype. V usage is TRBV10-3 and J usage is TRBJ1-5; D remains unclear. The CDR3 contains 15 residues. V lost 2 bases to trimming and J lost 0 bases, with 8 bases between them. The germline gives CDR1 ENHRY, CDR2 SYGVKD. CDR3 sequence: CAISERESSNQPQHF. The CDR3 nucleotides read TGTGCCATCAGTGAGAGGGAATCTAGCAATCAGCCCCAGCATTTT.

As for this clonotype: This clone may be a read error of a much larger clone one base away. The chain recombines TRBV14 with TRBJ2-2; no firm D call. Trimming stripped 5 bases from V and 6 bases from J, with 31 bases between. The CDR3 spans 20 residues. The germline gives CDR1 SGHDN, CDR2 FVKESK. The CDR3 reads CASSALGSGRILGLAGELFF. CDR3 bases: TGTGCCAGCAGCGCATTGGGTTCTGGACGAATCTTAGGTTTGGCCGGGGAGCTGTTTTTT.